This note documents a single T cell receptor (beta chain) sequence. Its antigen is not identified. The junction and the germline gene differ at one end; a read error may be behind it. This record comes from a study of blood T cells in healthy people across ages. Study-level background: Roughly one uniquely barcoded beta molecule per two T cells was captured.

Study-level findings and limits: Getting older went along with TCR beta diversity per million T cells dropping roughly linearly.

Isolation yielded PBMCs, at least 7 million per sample, in every case. Each sample provided at least 5.5 micrograms of extracted total RNA. A second PCR of about 7 to 11 cycles used a sample-barcoded 5' primer and a J-beta primer mix. TCRdb re-called the 5' RACE reads through MiXCR, storing one row per CDR3 protein. The sample has 1 million to 1.2 million distinct CDR3 sequences, 35% to 45% seen once. There are 15 residues in the CDR3. The source material was blood. The V and J genes are TRBV12-3 or TRBV12-4 and TRBJ1-5; TRBD1 agrees at 11 bases. The receptor's source is a man younger than 35 in good health. The CDR3: CANSTRDRGSEPQHF. The DNA of the CDR3 is TGTGCCAACAGTACTCGGGACAGGGGGTCAGAGCCCCAGCATTTT.